A single sample is the source of the 17 T cell receptor beta chains below, sequenced in a study of blood T cell repertoires in COVID-19. Profiled with immunoSEQ multiplex PCR; TCRdb holds only in-frame clones, not every one. The sample carries about 300,000 clones, nearly 90% recorded once. The sample taken for sequencing was PBMCs or T cells enriched from blood (not recorded which). The receptors were gathered from a woman aged 45-65 years who had been exposed to COVID-19.

The chain has TRBV10-3 and TRBJ1-1, with D perhaps TRBD1 (6 bases). The CDR3 extends over 16 amino acids. V was trimmed by 6 bases and J by 0 bases, leaving 17 bases between them. The germline V gene encodes CDR1 ENHRY and CDR2 SYGVKD. The CDR3 nucleotides read TGTGCCATCAGCCCGGACAGATATATCATGAACACTGAAGCTTTCTTT. This encodes CAISPDRYIMNTEAFF.

DNA of the CDR3: TGTGCCAGCAGTTTCTCACTAGGACAGACCGCCATATATTTT. Translation: CASSFSLGQTAIYF. The chain joins TRBV28 to TRBJ1-3; perhaps TRBD1 as D (6 bases). CDR3 length equals 14 residues. Germline-derived CDR1 and CDR2 are MDHEN and SYDVKM. V lost 3 bases and J lost 11, with 17 bases in between.

The V gene is TRBV19, the J gene TRBJ2-5; 8 nucleotides line up with TRBD2. Trimming at V came to 3 bases and at J to 0 bases, leaving 12 bases not matched to a gene. The CDR3 consists of 18 residues. Germline CDR1 LNHDA, CDR2 SQIVND (reference sequence). The CDR3 spells CASSIRGTASGHQETQYF. The CDR3 DNA follows: TGTGCCAGTAGTATTAGGGGTACGGCTAGCGGGCACCAAGAGACCCAGTACTTC. The complete variable domain, with remaining parts taken from reference TRBV19 and TRBJ2-5, reads DGGITQSPKYLFRKEGQNVTLSCEQNLNHDAMYWYRQDPGQGLRLIYYSQIVNDFQKGDIAEGYSVSREKKESFPLTVTSAQKNPTAFYLCASSIRGTASGHQETQYFGPGTRLLVL.

The V call is TRBV25-1, the J call TRBJ1-1; D is unclear. Trimming cost V 5 bases and J 2 bases, with 3 bases left between them. CDR3 length: 11 residues. The germline V gene encodes CDR1 MGHDK and CDR2 SYGVNS. The CDR3 protein is CASSLNTEAFF. DNA of the CDR3: TGTGCCAGCAGTCTAAACACTGAAGCTTTCTTT.

The rearrangement uses TRBV3-1 (or the pseudogene TRBV3-2) and TRBJ1-1, with D possibly TRBD1 on 6 matching bases. The CDR3 extends over 13 amino acids. The V gene lost 4 bases and the J gene lost 2 bases, with 8 bases spanning the gap. Germline lookup yields CDR1 LGHDT and CDR2 YNNKEL (reference sequence). The CDR3 DNA follows: TGTGCCAGCAGCCTGGGACAAAACACTGAAGCTTTCTTT. Protein product: CASSLGQNTEAFF.

V is TRBV29-1 and J is TRBJ1-5; D call uncertain. CDR3 length: 15 amino acids. V was pared by 1 base and J by 2 bases, with 12 bases between. Looked up from germline, CDR1 is SQVTM and CDR2 is ANQGSEA. The CDR3 loop is CSVEVDSLGNQPQHF. In nucleotides, the CDR3 is TGCAGCGTTGAAGTGGATAGCCTGGGCAATCAGCCCCAGCATTTT.

J is TRBJ1-5 and V is TRBV7-9; perhaps TRBD1 as D (5 bases). CDR3 size: 16 residues. The germline CDR1 and CDR2 sequences are SEHNR and FQNEAQ (reference sequence). V gave up 6 bases and J gave up 3 bases, with 18 bases separating them. The CDR3 DNA follows: TGTGCCAGCAGTCCAAGCGGCGGGACGATCAATCAGCCCCAGCATTTT. It translates to CASSPSGGTINQPQHF.

J is TRBJ1-3 and V is TRBV7-2; the D is unclear. CDR3 length: 13 amino acids. CDR1 is SGHTA, CDR2 FQGNSA, per germline. Trimming left V 2 bases short and J 4 bases short, with 6 bases between. CDR3 residues: CASSLKQGNTIYF. CDR3 sequence (DNA): TGTGCCAGCAGCTTAAAACAGGGAAACACCATATATTTT.

The rearrangement links TRBV11-2 to TRBJ1-6, with D hard to call. Deletions cut 3 bases from V and 7 bases from J, with 13 bases between. This CDR3 is built from 15 residues. Germline assignment: CDR1 SGHAT and CDR2 FQNNGV. The CDR3 reads CASSFADGPNSPLHF. The CDR3 DNA follows: TGTGCCAGCAGCTTCGCTGATGGGCCGAATTCACCCCTCCACTTT.

The chain joins TRBV29-1 to TRBJ1-1; TRBD1 aligns across 7 bases. J gave up 0 bases and V 6 bases, and 4 bases lay outside the gene matches. The CDR3 runs 13 residues. In germline, CDR1 is SQVTM, CDR2 ANQGSEA. The CDR3 bases are TGCAGCGTCCGGGACAGCCTGAACACTGAAGCTTTCTTT. This codes for CSVRDSLNTEAFF.

V and J are TRBV27 and TRBJ1-1, with 11 bases that match TRBD1. Trimming took 2 bases from V and 6 from J; bases not matched to a gene: 5. Germline CDR1 MNHEY, CDR2 SMNVEV (reference sequence). This CDR3 is built from 15 residues. The CDR3 DNA reads as TGTGCCAGCAGTTTAGAAGGACAGGGGGCTTCTGAAGCTTTCTTT. Translation: CASSLEGQGASEAFF.

This chain connects TRBV18 to TRBJ1-2, with a weak D call TRBD1 (5 bases). The CDR3 spans 13 residues. Germline V gene sequence: CDR1 KGHSH, CDR2 LQKENI. Trimming cost V 10 bases and J 7 bases, with 19 bases left between them. DNA of the CDR3: TGTGCCACTAGGGACGGGACTAGTGGTGGCTACACCTTC. Translating gives CATRDGTSGGYTF.

The chain links TRBV7-9 to TRBJ2-2; D perhaps matches TRBD1 (5 bases). The V end was cut by 0 bases, the J end by 3 bases, with 8 bases between. Germline lookup yields CDR1 SEHNR and CDR2 FQNEAQ (reference sequence). The CDR3 contains 15 residues. CDR3 in DNA: TGTGCCAGCAGCTTAGCAGGGGCGGACACCGGGGAGCTGTTTTTT. It encodes CASSLAGADTGELFF.

The chain employs TRBV6-5 and TRBJ1-5; 8 positions match TRBD1. Per the germline V gene, CDR1 is MNHEY and CDR2 is SVGAGI. Trimming at V came to 6 bases and at J to 7 bases, leaving 8 bases not matched to a gene. The CDR3 sequence is 14 residues long. CDR3 in DNA: TGTGCCAGCAGGCCGACAGGGGTTGTGCAGCCCCAGCATTTT. Translation: CASRPTGVVQPQHF.

The rearrangement uses TRBV30 and TRBJ1-5; TRBD1 might be the D (5 bases). Germline values: CDR1 GTSNPN, CDR2 SVGIG (reference sequence). The V end was cut by 2 bases, the J end by 0 bases, with 8 bases between. The CDR3 is 14 residues long. CDR3 amino acids: CAWSQGLSNQPQHF. CDR3 DNA: TGTGCCTGGAGTCAGGGACTTAGCAATCAGCCCCAGCATTTT.

The chain is built from TRBV18 and TRBJ1-3; 8 bases map to TRBD1. Germline V gene sequence: CDR1 KGHSH, CDR2 LQKENI. V lost 1 base and J lost 0; bases outside the gene matches: 5. The CDR3 totals 17 residues. The CDR3 here is CASSPQTGADSGNTIYF. The CDR3 bases are TGTGCCAGCTCACCACAGACAGGGGCCGACTCTGGAAACACCATATATTTT. The full variable domain, its missing parts supplied by reference TRBV18 and TRBJ1-3, is NAGVMQNPRHLVRRRGQEARLRCSPMKGHSHVYWYRQLPEEGLKFMVYLQKENIIDESGMPKERFSAEFPKEGPSILRIQQVVRGDSAAYFCASSPQTGADSGNTIYFGEGSWLTVV.

Concerning this clone itself: Other nucleotide sequences in the sample specify the same CDR3. This chain links TRBV4-1 with TRBJ2-5; 11 nucleotides match TRBD2. J was trimmed by 1 base and V by 4 bases; bases with no gene match: 2. Germline lookup yields CDR1 MGHRA and CDR2 YSYEKL. This CDR3 has 15 residues. CDR3 nucleotides: TGCGCCAGCAGCCCGGGACTAGCGGTCCAAGAGACCCAGTACTTC. Residues: CASSPGLAVQETQYF.